One and the same sample provided the 24 T cell receptor beta chains below, sequenced in a study of blood T cell repertoires in COVID-19. Produced via immunoSEQ multiplex PCR; TCRdb's table is partial and in-frame only. The data show more than 200,000 clones, around 84% seen once. The sequenced sample was PBMCs or T cells enriched from blood (not recorded which). All receptors derive from a man in his thirties or forties with acute COVID-19.

The rearrangement uses TRBV9 and TRBJ2-1, with TRBD1 matching 8 bases. The CDR3 is made up of 15 amino acids. J lost 5 bases, V lost 0 bases, and 4 bases had no gene match. Germline CDR1 SGDLS, CDR2 YYNGEE. The CDR3 loop is CASSVVGTGNNEQFF. The CDR3 nucleotides are TGTGCCAGCAGCGTAGTCGGGACAGGCAACAATGAGCAGTTCTTC.

The gene calls are TRBV6-5 and TRBJ2-3; maybe TRBD2 (5 bases). Germline CDR1 MNHEY, CDR2 SVGAGI. The CDR3 is 14 amino acids. Trimming took off 7 bases at V and 4 bases at J, with 15 bases between the two ends. CDR3 DNA sequence: TGTGCCAGCACCGCACCCGGGAATCCAGATACGCAGTATTTT. It is translated as CASTAPGNPDTQYF.

This chain uses TRBV7-9 with TRBJ1-2, with D perhaps TRBD1 (6 bases). V lost 2 bases and J lost 5, with 12 bases in between. CDR3 length: 14 amino acids. CDR1 SEHNR and CDR2 FQNEAQ come from the germline V gene (reference sequence). This CDR3 reads CASSLSTGKYGYTF. The CDR3 DNA reads TGTGCCAGCAGCTTAAGTACAGGGAAGTATGGCTACACCTTC.

This chain connects TRBV9 to TRBJ1-1; maybe TRBD1 (6 bases). CDR1 is SGDLS, CDR2 YYNGEE, per germline. V lost 3 bases and J lost 1, with 13 bases in between. The length of the CDR3 is 15 residues. The CDR3 bases are TGTGCCAGCAGCGGGACCGGACAGACGAACACTGAAGCTTTCTTT. Translation: CASSGTGQTNTEAFF.

The rearrangement links TRBV6-5 to TRBJ1-1; D gene uncertain. Trimming took 0 bases from V and 0 from J, leaving 11 bases between them. Germline V gives CDR1 MNHEY, CDR2 SVGAGI. CDR3 size: 16 residues. CDR3 bases: TGTGCCAGCAGTTACTCGATTGCGGGCATGAACACTGAAGCTTTCTTT. It yields the protein CASSYSIAGMNTEAFF.

The chain combines TRBV28 with TRBJ1-6; D not certain. This CDR3 comprises 15 residues. Germline-derived CDR1 and CDR2 are MDHEN and SYDVKM. V lost 7 bases and J 7 bases, leaving 17 bases between the germline ends. CDR3 protein: CASTLAVLGNSPLHF. The DNA for the CDR3 is TGTGCCAGCACCTTGGCGGTCCTCGGCAATTCACCCCTCCACTTT.

This rearrangement joins TRBV3-1 (or the pseudogene TRBV3-2) to TRBJ1-1, with D hard to call. V lost 1 base and J 4 bases, leaving 4 bases between the germline ends. The CDR3 has 12 residues. The germline CDR1 and CDR2 sequences are LGHDT and YNNKEL (reference sequence). The CDR3: CASSQVSTEAFF. The CDR3 coding sequence is TGTGCCAGCAGCCAAGTTAGCACTGAAGCTTTCTTT.

This clone was seen just once. The genes are TRBV27 and TRBJ2-1; 8 positions match TRBD2. V was clipped by 2 bases and J by 6 bases; unmatched bases: 3. The CDR3 has 14 residues. Germline V gene data show CDR1 as MNHEY and CDR2 as SMNVEV (reference sequence). CDR3: CASSLAGGFNEQFF. DNA of the CDR3: TGTGCCAGCAGTTTAGCGGGGGGATTCAATGAGCAGTTCTTC.

The chain links TRBV7-3 to TRBJ2-3; TRBD1 aligns across 10 bases. V shed 4 bases and J 5 bases; nucleotides not matched to a gene: 6. This CDR3 is built from 15 residues. Looked up from germline, CDR1 is SGHTA and CDR2 is FQGTGA. The CDR3 region has the DNA TGTGCCAGCAGCTCGACAGGGGGCGCGAAAGATACGCAGTATTTT. Translating it yields CASSSTGGAKDTQYF.

V is TRBV5-1 and J is TRBJ1-1, with TRBD1 identical over 7 bases. Trimming at V came to 0 bases and at J to 1 base, leaving 3 bases not matched to a gene. The CDR3 is made up of 15 amino acids. Germline CDR1 and CDR2: SGHRS and YFSETQ. The CDR3 reads CASSLGHRGNTEAFF. The CDR3 region has the DNA TGCGCCAGCAGCTTGGGTCACAGGGGGAACACTGAAGCTTTCTTT.

This clone has just a few counts. The chain carries TRBV28 and TRBJ1-2, with D unresolved. The ends were cut back, 8 bases at V and 5 bases at J, with 15 bases in the middle. Germline-derived CDR1 and CDR2 are MDHEN and SYDVKM. The CDR3 sequence is 13 residues long. CDR3 sequence: CASSSGEVYGYTF. For the CDR3, the DNA is TGTGCCAGCTCGAGCGGGGAAGTATATGGCTACACCTTC.

This clone came up a few times. V usage is TRBV5-6 and J usage is TRBJ2-7; D call uncertain. Germline CDR1 and CDR2: SGHDT and YYEEEE. V dropped 1 base and J dropped 2 bases, with 13 bases sitting between them. There are 15 residues in the CDR3. The CDR3 DNA reads TGTGCCAGCAGCTTGCGAAGAGTTTCCGCCTACGAGCAGTACTTC. Amino acid sequence: CASSLRRVSAYEQYF. The variable domain in full, with the rest retrieved from reference TRBV5-6 and TRBJ2-7, is DAGVTQSPTHLIKTRGQQVTLRCSPKSGHDTVSWYQQALGQGPQFIFQYYEEEERQRGNFPDRFSGHQFPNYSSELNVNALLLGDSALYLCASSLRRVSAYEQYFGPGTRLTVT.

The genes are TRBV7-7 and TRBJ2-2; 9 bases are shared with TRBD1. The V gene end was trimmed by 6 bases and the J gene end by 5 bases; junction bases not matched to a gene: 7. This CDR3 comprises 15 residues. CDR1 is SSHAT and CDR2 is FNYEAQ in the germline V gene (reference sequence). The chain's CDR3 is CASSKGQGSTGELFF. CDR3 bases: TGTGCCAGCAGTAAGGGACAGGGTTCGACCGGGGAGCTGTTTTTT.

The chain employs TRBV10-3 and TRBJ1-2, with unresolved D. CDR3 size: 16 residues. CDR1 and CDR2 from the germline V gene are ENHRY and SYGVKD. V was shortened by 0 bases and J by 6 bases, with 17 bases between the two germline ends. CDR3 sequence: CAISESLVEVGDGYTF. The CDR3 DNA sequence: TGTGCCATCAGTGAGTCCCTCGTGGAGGTGGGCGATGGCTACACCTTC.

This clone has a single count. The chain joins TRBV11-1 to TRBJ2-3, with 8 nucleotides matching TRBD1. The length of the CDR3 is 14 residues. V dropped 7 bases and J dropped 4; count of bases not matched to a gene: 7. Germline CDR1 is SGHAT and CDR2 is FQDESV (reference sequence). CDR3 residues: CASTHGQGADTQYF. For the CDR3, the DNA is TGTGCCAGCACCCACGGACAGGGCGCAGATACGCAGTATTTT.

This chain links TRBV29-1 with TRBJ2-2; D is unresolved. Germline loops: CDR1 SQVTM, CDR2 ANQGSEA. This CDR3 has 13 residues. Trimming cost V 2 bases and J 6 bases, with 10 bases left between them. CDR3 nucleotides: TGCAGCGTTGAACTACGGGTGGCCGGGGAGCTGTTTTTT. The encoded protein is CSVELRVAGELFF.

This clone was seen more than once but under ten times. In DNA form, the CDR3 reads TGTGCCAGCAGATCCGGGACAGGGGCCATCTATGGCTACACCTTC. This gives the protein CASRSGTGAIYGYTF. The V call is TRBV28, the J call TRBJ1-2; 10 positions agree with TRBD1. V lost 6 bases, J lost 4 bases, and 8 bases stayed unmatched. Per germline, CDR1 MDHEN and CDR2 SYDVKM. This CDR3 spans 15 amino acids.

The genes are TRBV3-1 (or the pseudogene TRBV3-2) and TRBJ2-5, with 7 nucleotides matching TRBD2. Looked up from germline, CDR1 is LGHDT and CDR2 is YNNKEL (reference sequence). This CDR3 contains 16 residues. J lost 1 base, V lost 2 bases, and 7 bases had no gene match. CDR3 in DNA: TGTGCCAGCAGCCAAATCTCAGCGGGGTCCCAAGAGACCCAGTACTTC. Its translation is CASSQISAGSQETQYF.

The rearrangement links TRBV28 to TRBJ1-1; tentative D call: TRBD1 (5 bases). Germline V lookup: CDR1 MDHEN, CDR2 SYDVKM. Trimming cost V 3 bases and J 1 base, with 9 bases left between them. CDR3 length equals 14 residues. The CDR3 DNA is TGTGCCAGCAGTTTCCAGGGCGGGAACACTGAAGCTTTCTTT. It yields the protein CASSFQGGNTEAFF.

Remarks on this clone: Other DNA sequences within the sample encode an identical CDR3. The chain joins TRBV12-3 or TRBV12-4 to TRBJ1-1; no firm D call. Trimming cost V 3 bases and J 1 base, with 3 bases left between them. CDR3 length: 12 residues. CDR3 nucleotides: TGTGCCAGCAGTTTCGGGAACACTGAAGCTTTCTTT. Amino acids: CASSFGNTEAFF.

The chain links TRBV6-5 to TRBJ2-3; 8 bases align to TRBD2. This CDR3 is 13 amino acids long. The V gene end was trimmed by 7 bases and the J gene end by 2 bases; junction bases not matched to a gene: 2. The germline gives CDR1 MNHEY, CDR2 SVGAGI. The CDR3 nucleotides read TGTGCCAGCACTAGCGGGTTCACAGATACGCAGTATTTT. This encodes CASTSGFTDTQYF.

V gene TRBV2 combines with J gene TRBJ1-5; D is possibly TRBD1 (6 bases). V shed 6 bases and J shed 4 bases, with 13 bases lying between them. This CDR3 has 14 residues. Germline V gene data show CDR1 as SNHLY and CDR2 as FYNNEI. This CDR3 is CASRGQLPNQPQHF. The CDR3 bases are TGTGCCAGCAGAGGACAGTTACCTAATCAGCCCCAGCATTTT.

The CDR3 bases are TGTGCCAGCTGGACTAGCGGGGGGGCAATCAATGAGCAGTTCTTC. Translation gives CASWTSGGAINEQFF. This chain links TRBV5-4 with TRBJ2-1; TRBD2 matches 15 bases. The CDR3 extends over 15 amino acids. Unmatched junction bases numbered 5, after V lost 7 bases and J lost 6 bases. Germline assignment: CDR1 SGHNT and CDR2 YYREEE (reference sequence).

This clone appeared a few times. This sample also contains other DNA sequences that code for the same CDR3. The chain employs TRBV2 and TRBJ1-2; D uncertain. Germline CDR1 SNHLY, CDR2 FYNNEI. The V gene lost 2 bases and the J gene lost 2 bases, with 9 bases spanning the gap. The CDR3 contains 14 residues. For the CDR3, the DNA is TGTGCCAGCAGTGAAAACCCGGGGAACTATGGCTACACCTTC. Translation: CASSENPGNYGYTF.